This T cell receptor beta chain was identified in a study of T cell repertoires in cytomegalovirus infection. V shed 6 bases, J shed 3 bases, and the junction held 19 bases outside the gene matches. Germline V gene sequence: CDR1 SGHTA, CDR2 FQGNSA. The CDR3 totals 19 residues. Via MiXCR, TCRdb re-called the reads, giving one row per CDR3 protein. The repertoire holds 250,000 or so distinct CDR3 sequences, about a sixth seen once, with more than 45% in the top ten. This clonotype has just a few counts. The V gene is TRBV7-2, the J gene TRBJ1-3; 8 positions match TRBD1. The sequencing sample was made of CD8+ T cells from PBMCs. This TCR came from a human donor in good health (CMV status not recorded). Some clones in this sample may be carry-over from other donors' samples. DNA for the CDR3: TGTGCCAGCAGACAAACTGACAGGGGCCTAACGTCGTATGGAAACACCATATATTTT. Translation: CASRQTDRGLTSYGNTIYF.